This T cell receptor beta chain originates from a study of blood T cells in healthy people across ages. Unmatched junction bases numbered 4, after V lost 5 bases and J lost 8 bases. This CDR3 contains 13 residues. Germline CDR1 and CDR2: SGHAT and FQNNGV. Combining a sample-barcoded 5' primer with a J-beta primer mix, a second PCR ran for 7 to 11 cycles. Each single sample gave us at least 3 million CDR3-containing paired-end reads. TCRdb processed the 5' RACE reads anew with MiXCR; each CDR3 protein has one entry. This sample has about 970,000 distinct CDR3 sequences; roughly 51% occur once, and the top ten carry 20% to 25%.

V is TRBV11-2 and J is TRBJ2-4; 9 bases line up with TRBD1. The sample was blood. The clonotype was recovered from a woman aged 55-70 years in good health. In nucleotides, the CDR3 is TGTGCCAGCAGCGTAGGACAGGGGTACATTCAGTACTTC. Amino acid sequence: CASSVGQGYIQYF.